This entry is about one TCR beta chain. Its matching antigen is unknown. This sample stems from a study of human T cells and chemical hapten exposure. Turning to the study itself: Small discrepancies in pooled library volume mainly accounted for the varying TCR yields per sample.

Sample time point: patch test 2, 6 weeks after DPC sensitization. The treatment was: therapeutic diphenylcyclopropenone sensitization with weekly scalp DPC. Researchers sampled blood before each patch test went on. Individual cDNA molecules had unique molecular identifiers attached to them by the library. TCRdb used MiXCR to reprocess the RACE reads, holding one entry per CDR3 protein. The profile shows some 350,000 distinct CDR3 sequences, more than 5% of them singletons. The study's findings and limits: Alopecia affecting every donor means their immune response may not match healthy people's.

V shed 5 bases, J shed 5 bases, and the junction held 12 bases outside the gene matches. Germline V CDR1 and CDR2: SQVTM, ANQGSEA. This CDR3 region has 17 residues. The receptor was isolated from a woman aged 18-29 years with alopecia areata. Some clones in this sample may be carry-over from other donors' samples. This sequence joins TRBV29-1 and TRBJ2-1; TRBD2 matches at 13 bases. The sequenced sample was whole blood, obtained in connection with sensitization to the hapten diphenylcyclopropenone (DPC). CDR3 nucleotide sequence: TGCAGCGTTATTGAAAACCCACTAGCGGGGGGGGACAATGAGCAGTTCTTC. This encodes CSVIENPLAGGDNEQFF.